This paragraph reports one TCR beta chain. Its antigen is unknown. Sequencing used immunoSEQ multiplex PCR; TCRdb keeps in-frame clones, though not all of them. This sample has some 2,100,000 clones, with approximately 94% found just once. With 4 bases clipped from V and 0 bases from J, the junction kept 10 bases outside the gene matches. The CDR3 runs 17 residues. CDR1 SGDLS and CDR2 YYNGEE come from the germline V gene. The data derive from a study of shared clonotypes between healthy human individuals. Across the whole study: Researchers assigned three CD4 naive, three CD4 memory, two CD8 naive and one CD8 memory plate to each donor.

Naive CD8 cells lacked CD45RO and underwent positive selection for CCR7, leaving out terminally differentiated effector memory CD45RA+ cells. All donors qualified as healthy HIV-negative adults and had experienced no recent acute infections or vaccinations. Study conclusions and caveats: A reduction in generation probabilities was seen for non-shared clonotypes relative to those shared by all four donors.

J is TRBJ2-5 and V is TRBV9; TRBD2 aligns across 9 bases. The source is a man in his late teens or twenties in good health. Some clones in this sample may be carry-over from other donors' samples. The sample consisted of naive CD8+ T cells from PBMCs. DNA for the CDR3: TGTGCCAGCAGCCCAGGTGGTAAGCGGGGGGACCAAGAGACCCAGTACTTC. This encodes CASSPGGKRGDQETQYF.